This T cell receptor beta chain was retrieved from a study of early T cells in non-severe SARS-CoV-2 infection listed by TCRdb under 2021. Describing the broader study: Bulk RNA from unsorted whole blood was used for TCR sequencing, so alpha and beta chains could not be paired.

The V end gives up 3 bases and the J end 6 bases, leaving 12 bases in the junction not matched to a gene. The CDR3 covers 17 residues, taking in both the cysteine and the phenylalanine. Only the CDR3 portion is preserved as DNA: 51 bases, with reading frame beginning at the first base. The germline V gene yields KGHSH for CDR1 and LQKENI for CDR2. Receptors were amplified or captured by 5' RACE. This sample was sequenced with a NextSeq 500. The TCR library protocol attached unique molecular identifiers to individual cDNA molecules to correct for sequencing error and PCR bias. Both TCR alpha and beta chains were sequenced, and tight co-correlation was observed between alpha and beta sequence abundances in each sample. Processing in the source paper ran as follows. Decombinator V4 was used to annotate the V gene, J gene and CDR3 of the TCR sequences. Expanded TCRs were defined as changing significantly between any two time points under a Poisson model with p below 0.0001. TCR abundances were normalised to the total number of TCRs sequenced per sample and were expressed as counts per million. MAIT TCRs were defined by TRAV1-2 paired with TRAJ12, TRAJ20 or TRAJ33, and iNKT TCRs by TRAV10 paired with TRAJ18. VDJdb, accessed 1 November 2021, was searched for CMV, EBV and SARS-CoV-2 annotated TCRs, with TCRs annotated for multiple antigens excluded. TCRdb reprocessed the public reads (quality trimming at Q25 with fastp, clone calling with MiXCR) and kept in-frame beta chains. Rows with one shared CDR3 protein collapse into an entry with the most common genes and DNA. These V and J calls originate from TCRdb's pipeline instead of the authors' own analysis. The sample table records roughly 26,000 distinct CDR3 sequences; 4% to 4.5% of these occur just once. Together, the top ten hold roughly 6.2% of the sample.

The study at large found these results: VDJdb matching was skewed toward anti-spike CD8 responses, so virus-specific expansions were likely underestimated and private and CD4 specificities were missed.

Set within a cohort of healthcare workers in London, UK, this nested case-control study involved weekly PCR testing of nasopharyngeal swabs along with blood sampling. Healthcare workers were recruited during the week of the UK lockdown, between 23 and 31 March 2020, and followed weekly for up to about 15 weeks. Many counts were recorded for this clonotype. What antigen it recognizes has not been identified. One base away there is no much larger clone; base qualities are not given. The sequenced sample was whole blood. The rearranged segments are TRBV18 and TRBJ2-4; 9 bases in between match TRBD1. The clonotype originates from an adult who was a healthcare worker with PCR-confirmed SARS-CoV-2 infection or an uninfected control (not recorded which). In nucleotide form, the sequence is TGTGCCAGCTCACCCGCGACAGGGGGATTTTTCACAAACATTCAGTACTTC. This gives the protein CASSPATGGFFTNIQYF.